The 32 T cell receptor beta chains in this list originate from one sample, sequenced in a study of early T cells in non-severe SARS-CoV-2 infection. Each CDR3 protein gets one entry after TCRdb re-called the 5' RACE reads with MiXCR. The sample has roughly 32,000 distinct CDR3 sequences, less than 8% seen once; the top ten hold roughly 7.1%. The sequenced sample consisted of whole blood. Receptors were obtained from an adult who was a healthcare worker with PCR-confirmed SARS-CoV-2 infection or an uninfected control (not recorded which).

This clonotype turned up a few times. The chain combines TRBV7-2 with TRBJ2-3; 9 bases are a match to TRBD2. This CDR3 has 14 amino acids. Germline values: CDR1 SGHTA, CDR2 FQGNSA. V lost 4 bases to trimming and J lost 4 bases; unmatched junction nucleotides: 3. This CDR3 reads CASSYSGGADTQYF. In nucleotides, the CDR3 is TGTGCCAGCAGCTATAGCGGGGGTGCAGATACGCAGTATTTT.

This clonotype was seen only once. The CDR3 region is CASSIGQGRSDTQYF. As DNA, the CDR3 is TGTGCCAGTAGTATAGGGCAGGGAAGATCAGATACGCAGTATTTT. The genes are TRBV19 and TRBJ2-3, with D perhaps matching TRBD1 (5 bases). Germline values: CDR1 LNHDA, CDR2 SQIVND (reference sequence). Between the trimmed V and J ends, which lost 1 base and 4 bases, there was a span of 12 bases. The CDR3 loop spans 15 amino acids.

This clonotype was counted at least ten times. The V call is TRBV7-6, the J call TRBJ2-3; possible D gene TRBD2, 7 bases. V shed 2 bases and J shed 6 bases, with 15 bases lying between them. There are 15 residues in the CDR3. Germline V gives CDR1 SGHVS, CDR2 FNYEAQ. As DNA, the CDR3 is TGTGCCAGCAGCTTACGAGGGGGGGCTTCGGATACGCAGTATTTT. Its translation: CASSLRGGASDTQYF.

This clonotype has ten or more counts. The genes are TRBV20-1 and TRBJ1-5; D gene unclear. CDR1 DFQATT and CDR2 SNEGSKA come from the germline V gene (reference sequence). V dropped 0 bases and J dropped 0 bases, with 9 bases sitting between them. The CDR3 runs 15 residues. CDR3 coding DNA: TGCAGTGCTAGAGATGTCGCAGTTAGCAATCAGCCCCAGCATTTT. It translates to CSARDVAVSNQPQHF.

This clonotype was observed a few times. In DNA form, the CDR3 reads TGTGCCAGCAGTTACTCGAGAGGGGCTGTTGAGCAGTACTTC. It codes for CASSYSRGAVEQYF. V is TRBV6-5 and J is TRBJ2-7; D is perhaps TRBD1 or TRBD2 (5 bases each). Germline V gives CDR1 MNHEY, CDR2 SVGAGI. The V end lost 0 bases, the J end lost 7 bases, and 13 bases lay between the germline ends. The CDR3 consists of 14 residues.

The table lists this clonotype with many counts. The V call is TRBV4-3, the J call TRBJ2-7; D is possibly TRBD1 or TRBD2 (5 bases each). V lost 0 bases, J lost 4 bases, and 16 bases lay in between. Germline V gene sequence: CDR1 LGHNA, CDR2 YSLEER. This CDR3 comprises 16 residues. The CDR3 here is CASSQEWDGGGYEQYF. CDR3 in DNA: TGCGCCAGCAGCCAAGAGTGGGACGGCGGTGGGTACGAGCAGTACTTC.

The CDR3 loop is CASSETSGDSTDTQYF. The CDR3 bases are TGTGCCAGCAGTGAAACTAGCGGGGACAGCACAGATACGCAGTATTTT. The chain recombines TRBV6-4 with TRBJ2-3; 10 bases line up with TRBD2. This CDR3 has 16 amino acids. J lost 0 bases, V lost 3 bases, and 3 bases had no gene match. Per the germline V gene, CDR1 is MRHNA and CDR2 is SNTAGT.

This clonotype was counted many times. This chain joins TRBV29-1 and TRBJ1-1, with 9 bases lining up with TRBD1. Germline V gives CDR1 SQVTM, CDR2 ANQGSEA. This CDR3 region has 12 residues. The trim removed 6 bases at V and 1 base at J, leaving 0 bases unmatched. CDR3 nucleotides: TGCAGCGTGGGACAGGGGAACACTGAAGCTTTCTTT. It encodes CSVGQGNTEAFF.

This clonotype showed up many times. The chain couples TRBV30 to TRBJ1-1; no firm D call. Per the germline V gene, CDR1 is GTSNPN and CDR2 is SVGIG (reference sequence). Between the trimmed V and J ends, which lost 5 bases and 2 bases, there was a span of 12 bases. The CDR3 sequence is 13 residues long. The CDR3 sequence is CAWGVDGNTEAFF. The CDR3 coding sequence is TGTGCCTGGGGGGTTGACGGCAACACTGAAGCTTTCTTT.

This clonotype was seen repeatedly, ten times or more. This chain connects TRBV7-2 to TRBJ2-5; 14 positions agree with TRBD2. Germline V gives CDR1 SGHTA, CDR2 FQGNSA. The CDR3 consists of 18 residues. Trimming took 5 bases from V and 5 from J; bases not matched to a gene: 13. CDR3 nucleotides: TGTGCCAGCAGCCCCGGAGGACTAGCGGGGGGTCGTCGGGAGACCCAGTACTTC. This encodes CASSPGGLAGGRRETQYF.

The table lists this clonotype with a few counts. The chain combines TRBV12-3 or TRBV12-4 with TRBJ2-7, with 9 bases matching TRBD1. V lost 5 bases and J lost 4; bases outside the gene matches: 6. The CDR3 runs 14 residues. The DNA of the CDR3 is TGTGCCAGCAGTCTCCGGGACAGGGTGTACGAGCAGTACTTC. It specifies CASSLRDRVYEQYF.

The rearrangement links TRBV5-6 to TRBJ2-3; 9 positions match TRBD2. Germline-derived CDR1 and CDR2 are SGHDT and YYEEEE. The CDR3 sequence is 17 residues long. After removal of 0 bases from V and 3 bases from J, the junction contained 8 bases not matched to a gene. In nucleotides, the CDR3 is TGTGCCAGCAGCTTGGGCCTCGGCCTAGCGGGGACAGATACGCAGTATTTT. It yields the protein CASSLGLGLAGTDTQYF. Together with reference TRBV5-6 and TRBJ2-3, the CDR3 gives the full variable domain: DAGVTQSPTHLIKTRGQQVTLRCSPKSGHDTVSWYQQALGQGPQFIFQYYEEEERQRGNFPDRFSGHQFPNYSSELNVNALLLGDSALYLCASSLGLGLAGTDTQYFGPGTRLTVL.

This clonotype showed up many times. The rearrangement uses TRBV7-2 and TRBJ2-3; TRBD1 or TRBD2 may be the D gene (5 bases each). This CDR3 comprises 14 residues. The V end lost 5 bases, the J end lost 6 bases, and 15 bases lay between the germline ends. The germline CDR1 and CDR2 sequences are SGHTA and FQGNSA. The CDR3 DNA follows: TGTGCCAGCAGCCTACGGGACCCCGGGGATACGCAGTATTTT. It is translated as CASSLRDPGDTQYF.

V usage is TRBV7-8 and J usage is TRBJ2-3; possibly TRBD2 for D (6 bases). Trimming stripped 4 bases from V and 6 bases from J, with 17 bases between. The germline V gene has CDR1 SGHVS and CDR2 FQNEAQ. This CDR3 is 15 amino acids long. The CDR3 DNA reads TGTGCCAGCAGCTCCCAACGACTAGGCTCGGATACGCAGTATTTT. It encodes CASSSQRLGSDTQYF.

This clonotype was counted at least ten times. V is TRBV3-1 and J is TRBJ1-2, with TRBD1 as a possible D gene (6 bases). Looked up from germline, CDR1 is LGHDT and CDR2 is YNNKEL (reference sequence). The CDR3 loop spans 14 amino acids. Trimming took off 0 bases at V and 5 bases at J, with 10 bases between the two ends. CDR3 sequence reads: CASSQEGRGYGYTF. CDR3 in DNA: TGTGCCAGCAGCCAAGAGGGGAGGGGGTATGGCTACACCTTC.

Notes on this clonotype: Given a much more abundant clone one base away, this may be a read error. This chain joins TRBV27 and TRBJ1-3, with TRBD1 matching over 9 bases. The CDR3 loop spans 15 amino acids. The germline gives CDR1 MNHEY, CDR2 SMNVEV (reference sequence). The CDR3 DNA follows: TGTGTCAGCACTGCAACAGGGGGCGTTGGAAACACCATATATTTT. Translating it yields CVSTATGGVGNTIYF.

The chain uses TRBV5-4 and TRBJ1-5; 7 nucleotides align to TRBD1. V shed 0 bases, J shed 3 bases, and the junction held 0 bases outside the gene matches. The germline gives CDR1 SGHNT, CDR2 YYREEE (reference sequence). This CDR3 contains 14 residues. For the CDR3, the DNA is TGTGCCAGCAGCTTGGAGGGGGCCAATCAGCCCCAGCATTTT. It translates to CASSLEGANQPQHF.

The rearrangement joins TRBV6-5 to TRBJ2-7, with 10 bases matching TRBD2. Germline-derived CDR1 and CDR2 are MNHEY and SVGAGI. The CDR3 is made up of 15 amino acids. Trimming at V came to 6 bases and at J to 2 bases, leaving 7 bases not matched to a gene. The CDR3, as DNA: TGTGCCAGCAGCCCGGGTAGCGGGGGGACCTACGAGCAGTACTTC. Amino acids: CASSPGSGGTYEQYF.

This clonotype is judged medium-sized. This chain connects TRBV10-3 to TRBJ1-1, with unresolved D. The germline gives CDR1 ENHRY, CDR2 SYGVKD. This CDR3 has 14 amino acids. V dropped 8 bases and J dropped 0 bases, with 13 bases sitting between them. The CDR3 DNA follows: TGTGCCATCTGGAACGGAGGCATGAACACTGAAGCTTTCTTT. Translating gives CAIWNGGMNTEAFF.

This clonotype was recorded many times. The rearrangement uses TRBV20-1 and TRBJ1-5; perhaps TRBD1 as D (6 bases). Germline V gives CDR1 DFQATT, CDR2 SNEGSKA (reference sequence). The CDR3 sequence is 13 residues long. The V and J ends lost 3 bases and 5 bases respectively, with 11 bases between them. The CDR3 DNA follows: TGCAGTGCTAGTGGCGGGGGCGATCAGCCCCAGCATTTT. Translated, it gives CSASGGGDQPQHF.

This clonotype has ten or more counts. DNA of the CDR3: TGCAGTGCTAGACACTACCGGGACAGCAATCAGCCCCAGCATTTT. Translating gives CSARHYRDSNQPQHF. V gene TRBV20-1 combines with J gene TRBJ1-5; TRBD1 is a possible D gene (5 bases). This CDR3 has 15 amino acids. Trimming cost V 2 bases and J 1 base, with 12 bases left between them. Germline V gene data show CDR1 as DFQATT and CDR2 as SNEGSKA (reference sequence).

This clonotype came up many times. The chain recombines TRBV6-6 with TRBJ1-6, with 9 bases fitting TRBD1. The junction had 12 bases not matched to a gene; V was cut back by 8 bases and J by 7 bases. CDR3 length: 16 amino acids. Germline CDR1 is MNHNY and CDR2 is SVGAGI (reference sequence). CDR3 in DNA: TGTGCCAGCTCTACTGGGGGACAGGGAGGAAATTCACCCCTCCACTTT. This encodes CASSTGGQGGNSPLHF.

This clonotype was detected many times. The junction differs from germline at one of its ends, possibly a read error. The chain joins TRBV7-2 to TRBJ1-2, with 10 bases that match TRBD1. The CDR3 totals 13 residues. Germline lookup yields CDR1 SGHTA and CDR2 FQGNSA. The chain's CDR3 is CAGSLGTGVGYTF. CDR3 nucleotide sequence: TGTGCCGGCAGCTTAGGGACAGGGGTCGGCTACACCTTC.

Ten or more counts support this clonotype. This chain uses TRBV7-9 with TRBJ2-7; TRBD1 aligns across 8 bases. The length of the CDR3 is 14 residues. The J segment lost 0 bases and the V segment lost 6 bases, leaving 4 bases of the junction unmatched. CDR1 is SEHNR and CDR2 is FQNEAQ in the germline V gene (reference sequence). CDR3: CASRLTGASYEQYF. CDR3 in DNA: TGTGCCAGCAGGTTGACAGGGGCCTCCTACGAGCAGTACTTC.

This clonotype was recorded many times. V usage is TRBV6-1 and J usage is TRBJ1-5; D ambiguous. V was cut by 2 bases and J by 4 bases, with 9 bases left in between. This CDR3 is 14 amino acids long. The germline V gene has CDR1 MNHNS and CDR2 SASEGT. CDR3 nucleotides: TGTGCCAGCAGTGAAAAGGGAGGTAATCAGCCCCAGCATTTT. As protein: CASSEKGGNQPQHF.

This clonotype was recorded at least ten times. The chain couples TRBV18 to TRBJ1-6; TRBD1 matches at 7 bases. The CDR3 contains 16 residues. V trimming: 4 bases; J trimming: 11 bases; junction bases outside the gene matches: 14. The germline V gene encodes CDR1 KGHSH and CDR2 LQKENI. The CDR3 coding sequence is TGTGCCAGCTCACACTCCCTAGGACAGGACGGTGCACCCCTCCACTTT. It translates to CASSHSLGQDGAPLHF.

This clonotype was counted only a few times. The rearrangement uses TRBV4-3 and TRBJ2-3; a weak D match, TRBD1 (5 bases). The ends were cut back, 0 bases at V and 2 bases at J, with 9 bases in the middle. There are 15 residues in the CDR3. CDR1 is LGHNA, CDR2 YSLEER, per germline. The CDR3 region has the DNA TGCGCCAGCAGCCAAGACAGGGTGGCCACAGATACGCAGTATTTT. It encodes CASSQDRVATDTQYF.

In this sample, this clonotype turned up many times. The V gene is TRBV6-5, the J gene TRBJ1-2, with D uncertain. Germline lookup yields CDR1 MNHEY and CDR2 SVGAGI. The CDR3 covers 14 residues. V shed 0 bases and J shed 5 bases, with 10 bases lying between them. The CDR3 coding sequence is TGTGCCAGCAGTTACTCGTCGTTGGGTTATGGCTACACCTTC. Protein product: CASSYSSLGYGYTF.

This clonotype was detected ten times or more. CDR3 in amino acids: CASSRTWDANYEQYF. The CDR3 nucleotides are TGTGCCAGCAGCCGCACCTGGGACGCCAACTACGAGCAGTACTTC. The chain couples TRBV5-5 to TRBJ2-7; tentatively, D is TRBD1 or TRBD2 (5 bases each). The CDR3 has 15 residues. Germline values: CDR1 SGHKS, CDR2 YYEKEE (reference sequence). Trimming stripped 4 bases from V and 3 bases from J, with 17 bases between.

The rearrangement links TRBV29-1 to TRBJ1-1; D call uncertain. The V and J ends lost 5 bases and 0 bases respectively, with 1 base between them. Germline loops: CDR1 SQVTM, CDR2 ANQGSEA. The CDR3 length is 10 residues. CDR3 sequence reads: CSVLNTEAFF. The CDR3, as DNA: TGCAGCGTTTTGAACACTGAAGCTTTCTTT.

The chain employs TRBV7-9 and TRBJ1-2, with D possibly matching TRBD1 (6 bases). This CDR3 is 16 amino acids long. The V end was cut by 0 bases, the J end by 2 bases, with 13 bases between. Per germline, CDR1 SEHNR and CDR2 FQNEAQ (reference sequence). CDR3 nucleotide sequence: TGTGCCAGCAGCTTAGCGTACTCGGACAGAAACTATGGCTACACCTTC. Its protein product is CASSLAYSDRNYGYTF.

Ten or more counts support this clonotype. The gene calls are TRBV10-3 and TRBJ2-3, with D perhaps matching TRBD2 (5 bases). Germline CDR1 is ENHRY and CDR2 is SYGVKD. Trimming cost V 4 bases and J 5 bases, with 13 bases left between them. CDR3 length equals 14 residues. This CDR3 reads CAISGGGQIDTQYF. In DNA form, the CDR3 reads TGTGCCATCAGTGGTGGCGGGCAAATAGATACGCAGTATTTT.